These T cell receptor beta chains were read from a single sample in a study of T cells in Graves' hyperthyroidism and ophthalmopathy. MiXCR, run by TCRdb on the multiplex PCR reads, gives a single entry per CDR3 protein. Of fewer than 800,000 distinct CDR3 sequences listed, approximately 16% are singletons. The sequenced sample was blood. Every receptor here comes from a man between 18 and 29 years old with Graves' hyperthyroidism. Both conserved end residues are part of each CDR3. Each record gives: clone size, V gene, D gene, J gene, CDR3 DNA, CDR3 protein. A D gene is named only where the DNA matches it firmly. Size values are once, few and many counts, or a class for expanded clones, and some rows have none.

>-|TRBV5-8|TRBD1|TRBJ1-2
TGTGCCAGCAGCTCCTTGACAGGGGGCAGTGACTACACCTTC
CASSSLTGGSDYTF
>few|TRBV7-6|-|TRBJ2-1
TGTGCCAGCAGCCCACTTGGGGGAGTTTACAATGAGCAGTTCTTC
CASSPLGGVYNEQFF
>many|TRBV27|TRBD2|TRBJ2-3
TGTGCCAGCAGTCCCAATGGACTAGCGGGAGTGGCAGATACGCAGTATTTT
CASSPNGLAGVADTQYF
>many|TRBV30|TRBD1|TRBJ1-6
TGTGCCTTGGACAGGGCCAATTCACCCCTCCACTTT
CALDRANSPLHF
>few|TRBV11-2|-|TRBJ1-2
TGTGCCAGCAGTCCTCTTTTTGGCTATGGCTACACCTTC
CASSPLFGYGYTF
>many|TRBV7-2|TRBD1|TRBJ2-1
TGTGCCAGCAGCCTGAGTCGGGACAGGGGAGGGGGGTACAATGAGCAGTTCTTC
CASSLSRDRGGGYNEQFF
>many|TRBV27|-|TRBJ2-3
TGTGCCAGCAGTCAGACAGGCACAGATACGCAGTATTTT
CASSQTGTDTQYF
>-|TRBV5-1|-|TRBJ2-1
TGCGCCAGCAGCAGGAACAGGGATGAGCAGTTCTTC
CASSRNRDEQFF
>many|TRBV20-1|-|TRBJ2-5
TGCAGTGCTAGAGATGGACAGCGGGAGACCCAGTACTTC
CSARDGQRETQYF
>-|TRBV28|-|TRBJ1-2
TGTGCCAGCAGTCCCGGGACGCCCGGCGGCTACACCTTC
CASSPGTPGGYTF
>few|TRBV28|TRBD2|TRBJ2-7
TGTGCCAGCAGTTTATGGTCCCCTTATAGCGGGAACTCCTACGAGCAGTACTTC
CASSLWSPYSGNSYEQYF
>-|TRBV27|-|TRBJ1-1
TGTGCCAGCAGTTTGGGGGAGCCTATCATGAACACTGAAGCTTTCTTT
CASSLGEPIMNTEAFF
>many|TRBV18|TRBD1|TRBJ2-3
TGTGCCAGCACGACAGGGCCGTCTAGCACAGATACGCAGTATTTT
CASTTGPSSTDTQYF
>-|TRBV5-6|-|TRBJ1-5
TGTGCCAGCAGCTTGTTCGGGGGCGGGGCCCGAGATCAGCCCCAGCATTTT
CASSLFGGGARDQPQHF
>many|TRBV12-3/TRBV12-4|-|TRBJ2-7
TGTGCCAGCAGTCCCGGGGTATACGAGCAGTACTTC
CASSPGVYEQYF
>many|TRBV11-2|-|TRBJ2-5
TGTGCCAGCAGCTACTCAGGGGGCGGGAGCTGGGAGACCCAGTACTTC
CASSYSGGGSWETQYF
>-|TRBV6-5|TRBD1|TRBJ2-7
TGTGCCAGCAGTTCGACCATTGGACAGGGCTCCTACGAGCAGTACTTC
CASSSTIGQGSYEQYF
>many|TRBV6-1|-|TRBJ2-7
TGTGCCAGCAGTGAAGGGACTGACTACGAGCAGTACTTC
CASSEGTDYEQYF
>-|TRBV9|TRBD2|TRBJ2-5
TGTGCCAGCAGCGTAGGTTCCGGGACTAACCCAGAGACCCAGTACTTC
CASSVGSGTNPETQYF
>many|TRBV24-1|TRBD1|TRBJ2-1
TGTGCCACCAGTGAAACTGACAGGGGAGCCTACAATGAGCAGTTCTTC
CATSETDRGAYNEQFF
>-|TRBV3-1|TRBD2|TRBJ2-1
TGTGCCAGCAGCCCGCTTAGCGGGAGGGAGTGGCAGTTCTTC
CASSPLSGREWQFF
>few|TRBV3-1|-|TRBJ1-5
TGTGCCAGCAGCCCATATGACAAGCAGCCCCAGCATTTT
CASSPYDKQPQHF
>once|TRBV19|-|TRBJ1-5
TGTGCCAGTAGTTTAACGGGACGGTACAATCAGCCCCAGCATTTT
CASSLTGRYNQPQHF
>-|TRBV2|-|TRBJ2-4
TGTGCCAGCAGTGAAGCGGGAGAAAACATTCAGTACTTC
CASSEAGENIQYF
>many|TRBV28|-|TRBJ2-1
TGTGCCAGCAGTTCCGGGGATAGCGAGGGTGAGCAGTTCTTC
CASSSGDSEGEQFF
>many|TRBV10-3|TRBD2|TRBJ2-5
TGTGCCATCAGTGGGAACTTAAAGCGGGAGCCCCAAGAGACCCAGTACTTC
CAISGNLKREPQETQYF
>many|TRBV7-2|TRBD2|TRBJ2-7
TGTGCCAGCAGCTTATCGAGCGGGATCGCCTACGAGCAGTACTTC
CASSLSSGIAYEQYF
>many|TRBV28|-|TRBJ2-7
TGTGCCAGCAGCTCCCCTAAAGAACGCTCCTACGAGCAGTACTTC
CASSSPKERSYEQYF
>many|TRBV28|-|TRBJ2-3
TGTGCCAGCACCCCCCCCCTGGCCGGGACAGATACGCAGTATTTT
CASTPPLAGTDTQYF
>few|TRBV30|-|TRBJ1-5
TGTGCCTGGAGTGTATCGAGCAATCAGCCCCAGCATTTT
CAWSVSSNQPQHF
>many|TRBV7-2|-|TRBJ2-5
TGTGCCAGCAGCTTAACCGGACAGGGAGGGTGGGAGACCCAGTACTTC
CASSLTGQGGWETQYF
>-|TRBV9|-|TRBJ1-3
TGTGCCAGCAGCGTAGGAGGAGGGGAAGCTGGAAACACCATATATTTT
CASSVGGGEAGNTIYF
>many|TRBV28|TRBD2|TRBJ2-1
TGTGCCAGCAGCTTTGGACTAGGCCCGTGGTTCTTC
CASSFGLGPWFF
>many|TRBV15|TRBD1|TRBJ1-2
TGTGCCACCAGCATCCGGGACAGGGCCCATGGCTACACCTTC
CATSIRDRAHGYTF
>-|TRBV28|TRBD2|TRBJ2-2
TGTGCCAGCAGCTCAAGCGGGAGATCGGCCGGGGAGCTGTTTTTT
CASSSSGRSAGELFF
>-|TRBV7-9|TRBD1|TRBJ2-1
TGTGCCAGCAGCTTATGGGGGTCCGGGACAGGGGGTCTTAGCGGCTCCTCCTACAATGAGCAGTTCTTC
CASSLWGSGTGGLSGSSYNEQFF
>-|TRBV25-1|TRBD2|TRBJ2-5
TGTGCCAGCAGTGATCAAGGGAGGGAACAAGAGACCCAGTACTTC
CASSDQGREQETQYF
>few|TRBV6-2/TRBV6-3|-|TRBJ1-1
TGTGCCACGGTACAGGGAATCTACGCTTTCTTT
CATVQGIYAFF
>-|TRBV6-1|-|TRBJ2-6
TGTGCCAGCAGCTCCGGCAGGGTTGGGGCCAACGTCCTGACTTTC
CASSSGRVGANVLTF
>-|TRBV6-2/TRBV6-3|TRBD2|TRBJ2-7
TGTGCCAGCAGACCGGGGGGCTACGAGCAGTACTTC
CASRPGGYEQYF
>many|TRBV6-1|-|TRBJ2-1
TGTGCCAGCAGTGAAGCGCCGGCTAGTCGGGGCAATGAGCAGTTCTTC
CASSEAPASRGNEQFF
>-|TRBV19|TRBD2|TRBJ2-3
TGTGCCAGTAGTATAGGGGGGGGAGAAGATACGCAGTATTTT
CASSIGGGEDTQYF
>few|TRBV7-8|TRBD1|TRBJ1-2
TGTGCCAGCAGCGGACAGGGGGGGAGCCTCTATGGCTACACCTTC
CASSGQGGSLYGYTF